This T cell receptor (beta chain) was identified during a study of T cell responses to AZD1222 COVID-19 vaccine. Generated by immunoSEQ multiplex PCR, the TCRdb table keeps only in-frame clones and is missing some. The sample has around 120,000 clones, 75% to 90% seen once. This CDR3 comprises 16 residues. Trimming removed 4 bases from V and 4 bases from J; junction bases left unmatched: 8. CDR1 and CDR2 (germline): LGHNA, YNFKEQ. The sample consisted of peripheral blood, taken on day 0 of MenACWY control vaccination. The gene calls are TRBV4-2 and TRBJ1-2, with 11 bases matching TRBD1. The sequence came from an adult in good health. CDR3 nucleotides: TGTGCCAGCAGCCCCCGGGACAGGGGGTCGGGCTATGGCTACACCTTC. Amino acids: CASSPRDRGSGYGYTF.